These 10 T cell receptor beta chains share one sample of origin, sequenced in a study of CD8+ T cells in alopecia areata. Stated treatment: oral pan-JAK inhibitor, 5-10 mg twice daily. Isolated RNA was reverse transcribed into cDNA used as the sequencing template. Profiled with immunoSEQ multiplex PCR; TCRdb holds only in-frame clones, not every one. Of 150,000 to 200,000 clones listed, 60% to 75% are singletons. The sample here was CD4+ T cells sorted from blood, taken at week 24, from a patient treated with tofacitinib. The source of these receptors is a human donor with alopecia areata.

This clone has only a few counts. The genes are TRBV11-2 and TRBJ2-3, with a possible D match to TRBD2 (5 bases). Trimming shortened V by 4 bases and J by 6 bases, and 17 bases separated the two germline ends. This CDR3 region has 15 residues. The germline V gene encodes CDR1 SGHAT and CDR2 FQNNGV. CDR3 sequence: CASSSNPAGMDTQYF. CDR3 DNA sequence: TGTGCCAGCAGCTCGAACCCCGCCGGGATGGATACGCAGTATTTT.

This clone has a handful of counts. The chain carries TRBV29-1 and TRBJ1-1, with D possibly TRBD1 on 6 matching bases. Germline assignment: CDR1 SQVTM and CDR2 ANQGSEA. V gave up 3 bases and J gave up 0 bases, with 17 bases separating them. There are 16 residues in the CDR3. The CDR3 protein is CSVDGFGTNMNTEAFF. For the CDR3, the DNA is TGCAGCGTTGACGGGTTCGGGACAAACATGAACACTGAAGCTTTCTTT.

V usage is TRBV27 and J usage is TRBJ2-6; D unresolved. V gave up 3 bases and J gave up 2 bases, with 14 bases separating them. The CDR3 has 17 residues. From germline, CDR1 is MNHEY and CDR2 SMNVEV (reference sequence). The CDR3 DNA reads TGTGCCAGCAGTTTCCTCCCCCTTTACACTGGGGCCAACGTCCTGACTTTC. It encodes CASSFLPLYTGANVLTF.

The rearrangement uses TRBV9 and TRBJ2-5, with TRBD1 as a possible D gene (6 bases). V was pared by 0 bases and J by 4 bases, with 13 bases between. The CDR3 runs 15 residues. Per the germline V gene, CDR1 is SGDLS and CDR2 is YYNGEE. Here the CDR3 DNA reads TGTGCCAGCAGCGTAGGGACAGCTTCTGGAGAGACCCAGTACTTC. Protein: CASSVGTASGETQYF. Full variable domain (outside the CDR3, taken from reference TRBV9 and TRBJ2-5): DSGVTQTPKHLITATGQRVTLRCSPRSGDLSVYWYQQSLDQGLQFLIQYYNGEERAKGNILERFSAQQFPDLHSELNLSSLELGDSALYFCASSVGTASGETQYFGPGTRLLVL.

The chain links TRBV18 to TRBJ1-1, with a tentative D call TRBD1 (5 bases). The CDR3 has 13 residues. Germline V gene lookup returns CDR1 KGHSH and CDR2 LQKENI. Trimming cost V 6 bases and J 5 bases, with 13 bases left between them. Here the CDR3 DNA reads TGTGCCAGCTCCCCGCTGGCAGGGACTGAAGCTTTCTTT. Amino acids: CASSPLAGTEAFF.

V usage is TRBV4-1 and J usage is TRBJ1-2, with unresolved D. V was shortened by 0 bases and J by 0 bases, with 11 bases between the two germline ends. CDR3 size: 16 residues. Germline V gene data show CDR1 as MGHRA and CDR2 as YSYEKL. For the CDR3, the DNA is TGCGCCAGCAGCCAAGAGTGGTACAGAACTAACTATGGCTACACCTTC. This gives the protein CASSQEWYRTNYGYTF.

This chain uses TRBV29-1 with TRBJ2-7; D unresolved. Germline loops: CDR1 SQVTM, CDR2 ANQGSEA. The V gene lost 0 bases and the J gene lost 4 bases, with 10 bases spanning the gap. CDR3 size: 13 residues. Here the CDR3 DNA reads TGCAGCGTTGAAGATAGGGCAGCTTACGAGCAGTACTTC. Its translation: CSVEDRAAYEQYF.

The gene calls are TRBV11-2 and TRBJ2-5; D is uncertain. The CDR3 sequence is 16 residues long. Germline assignment: CDR1 SGHAT and CDR2 FQNNGV. V was trimmed by 0 bases and J by 2 bases, leaving 13 bases between them. The CDR3 spells CASSLDMAVAQETQYF. The CDR3 DNA follows: TGTGCCAGCAGCTTAGATATGGCCGTAGCACAAGAGACCCAGTACTTC.

This chain connects TRBV5-6 to TRBJ1-4, with D unclear. The CDR3 covers 15 residues. Deletions cut 0 bases from V and 0 bases from J, with 6 bases between. Germline CDR1 is SGHDT and CDR2 is YYEEEE. CDR3 region: CASSLEAATNEKLFF. In DNA, the CDR3 is TGTGCCAGCAGCTTGGAGGCAGCAACTAATGAAAAACTGTTTTTT.

The gene calls are TRBV5-6 and TRBJ2-7; tentative D call: TRBD1 (6 bases). V was trimmed by 0 bases and J by 3 bases, leaving 7 bases between them. CDR3 length: 13 residues. Germline assignment: CDR1 SGHDT and CDR2 YYEEEE. The CDR3 spells CASSLVRGYEQYF. The CDR3 DNA follows: TGTGCCAGCAGCTTGGTCAGGGGCTACGAGCAGTACTTC.